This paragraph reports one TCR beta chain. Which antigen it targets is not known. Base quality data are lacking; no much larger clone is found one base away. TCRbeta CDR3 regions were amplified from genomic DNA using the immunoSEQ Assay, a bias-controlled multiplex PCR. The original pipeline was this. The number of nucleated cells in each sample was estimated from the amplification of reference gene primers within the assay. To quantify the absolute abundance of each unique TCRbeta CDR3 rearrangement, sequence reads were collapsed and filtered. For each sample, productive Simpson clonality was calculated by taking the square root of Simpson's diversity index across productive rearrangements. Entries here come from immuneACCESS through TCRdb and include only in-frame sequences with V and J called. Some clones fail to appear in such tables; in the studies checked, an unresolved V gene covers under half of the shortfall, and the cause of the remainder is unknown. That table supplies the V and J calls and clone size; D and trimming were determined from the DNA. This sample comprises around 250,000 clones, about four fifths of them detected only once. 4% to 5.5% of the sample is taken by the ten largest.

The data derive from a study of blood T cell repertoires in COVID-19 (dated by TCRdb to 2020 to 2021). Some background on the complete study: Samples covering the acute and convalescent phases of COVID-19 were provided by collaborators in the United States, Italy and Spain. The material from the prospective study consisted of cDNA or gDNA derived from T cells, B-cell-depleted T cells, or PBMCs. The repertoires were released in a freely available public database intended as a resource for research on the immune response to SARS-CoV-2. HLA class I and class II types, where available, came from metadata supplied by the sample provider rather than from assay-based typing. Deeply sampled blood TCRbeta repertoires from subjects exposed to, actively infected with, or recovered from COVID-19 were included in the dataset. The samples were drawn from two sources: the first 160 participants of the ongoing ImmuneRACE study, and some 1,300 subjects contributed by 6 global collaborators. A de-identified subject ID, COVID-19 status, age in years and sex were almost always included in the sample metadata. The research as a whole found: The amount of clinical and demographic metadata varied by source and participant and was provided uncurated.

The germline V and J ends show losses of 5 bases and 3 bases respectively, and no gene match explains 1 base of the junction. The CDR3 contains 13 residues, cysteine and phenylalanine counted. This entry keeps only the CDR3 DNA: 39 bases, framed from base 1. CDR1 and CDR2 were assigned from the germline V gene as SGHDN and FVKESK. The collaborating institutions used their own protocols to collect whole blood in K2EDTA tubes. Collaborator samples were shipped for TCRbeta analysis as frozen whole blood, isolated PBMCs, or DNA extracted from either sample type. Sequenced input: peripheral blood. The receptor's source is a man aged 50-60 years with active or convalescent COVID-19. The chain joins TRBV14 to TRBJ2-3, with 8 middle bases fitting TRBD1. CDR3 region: CASSYRGTDTQYF. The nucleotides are TGTGCCAGCAGCTACAGGGGGACAGATACGCAGTATTTT.